A selection of T cell receptor beta chains follows, all from one sample in a study of cytotoxic CD8 clonotypes in ibrutinib-treated CLL. Some clones are missing from TCRdb's copy, which holds only in-frame ones; the method was immunoSEQ multiplex PCR. This sample has around 250,000 clones, with 70% found just once. Source: PBMCs, taken after 24 months of ibrutinib treatment. These receptors originate from a human donor with chronic lymphocytic leukemia. The CDR3 runs from the conserved cysteine through the conserved F or W. D genes are given only for firm matches. Size tells how often a clone was seen (once, few, many) or the class of an expanded clone, and some rows leave it out.

j_call v_call d_call clone_size cdr3_aa cdr3_nt
TRBJ1-1 TRBV28 TRBD1 few CASSPGQGASTEAFF TGTGCCAGCAGTCCTGGACAGGGGGCGAGCACTGAAGCTTTCTTT
TRBJ2-1 TRBV5-1 - - CASSLEGLGLRSAQFF TGCGCCAGCAGCTTGGAGGGCTTGGGTTTAAGATCGGCGCAGTTCTTC
TRBJ1-1 TRBV27 - - CASSFLGATEAFF TGTGCCAGCAGTTTTCTAGGGGCCACTGAAGCTTTCTTT
TRBJ2-1 TRBV29-1 - - CSVGVLMDYNEQFF TGCAGCGTTGGGGTCCTAATGGACTACAATGAGCAGTTCTTC
TRBJ2-1 TRBV6-5 TRBD2 - CASRTGLALNEQFF TGTGCCAGCAGAACTGGACTAGCGTTGAATGAGCAGTTCTTC
TRBJ2-3 TRBV2 TRBD2 - CASSAPGLATDTQYF TGTGCCAGCAGTGCGCCGGGACTAGCGACAGATACGCAGTATTTT
TRBJ1-3 TRBV28 - - CASSLSGGRNTIYF TGTGCCAGCAGTTTATCGGGGGGGAGAAACACCATATATTTT
TRBJ2-1 TRBV20-1 - - CSVVMSELGFF TGCAGTGTCGTAATGTCCGAACTAGGGTTCTTC
TRBJ2-7 TRBV5-1 - - CATKQGENEQYF TGCGCCACTAAACAGGGTGAAAACGAGCAGTACTTC
TRBJ2-2 TRBV2 TRBD2 few CASTRDAREAGELFF TGTGCCAGCACCCGCGACGCGCGGGAGGCCGGGGAGCTGTTTTTT
TRBJ2-7 TRBV5-1 - few CASSLAFGEQYF TGCGCCAGCAGCTTGGCCTTCGGCGAGCAGTACTTC
TRBJ2-7 TRBV19 TRBD1 - CASSIGATGISFYEQYF TGTGCCAGTAGTATAGGAGCGACAGGGATATCTTTCTACGAGCAGTACTTC
TRBJ1-4 TRBV30 - - CAWSDGAGLFF TGTGCCTGGAGCGACGGAGCAGGGCTGTTTTTT
TRBJ2-5 TRBV14 - - CASSQVQGGETQYF TGTGCCAGCAGCCAAGTGCAGGGGGGGGAGACCCAGTACTTC
TRBJ2-7 TRBV7-2 - - CASSLGDPALSYEQYF TGTGCCAGCAGCTTAGGGGACCCGGCCCTCTCCTACGAGCAGTACTTC
TRBJ2-7 TRBV6-5 TRBD1 - CASRSTGAPVLEYF TGTGCCAGCAGGTCGACAGGGGCTCCGGTCCTGGAGTACTTC
TRBJ2-5 TRBV9 TRBD2 few CASSVEREEGETQYF TGTGCCAGCAGCGTTGAGCGGGAGGAAGGGGAGACCCAGTACTTC
TRBJ1-1 TRBV5-1 TRBD1 - CASSGTGGSAEAFF TGCGCCAGCAGCGGGACAGGGGGGTCCGCTGAAGCTTTCTTT
TRBJ2-7 TRBV7-2 TRBD2 - CASSLEGTSANEQYF TGTGCCAGCAGCTTAGAGGGGACTAGCGCCAACGAGCAGTACTTC
TRBJ2-1 TRBV7-9 - - CAGSQLTRGNEQFF TGTGCCGGCAGCCAGTTAACGCGGGGCAATGAGCAGTTCTTC
TRBJ2-1 TRBV7-3 - - CASSRFPSALTYNEQFF TGTGCCAGCAGCCGGTTCCCTAGCGCCCTAACCTACAATGAGCAGTTCTTC
TRBJ2-1 TRBV11-2 TRBD1 few CASSQRDRTGYNEQFF TGTGCCAGCAGCCAGAGGGACAGAACAGGGTACAATGAGCAGTTCTTC
TRBJ2-7 TRBV19 TRBD2 - CASSGVPGLAAYEQYF TGTGCCAGTAGTGGGGTTCCGGGACTAGCCGCCTACGAGCAGTACTTC
TRBJ2-5 TRBV11-2 - - CASSLHRETQYF TGTGCCAGCAGCTTACATAGGGAGACCCAGTACTTC
TRBJ2-1 TRBV19 TRBD2 - CASTLTSGRNNEQFF TGTGCCAGTACCCTAACTAGCGGGCGCAACAATGAGCAGTTCTTC
TRBJ2-7 TRBV6-6 - - CASSTDRTAYEQYF TGTGCCAGCAGTACGGATCGGACAGCCTACGAGCAGTACTTC
TRBJ2-7 TRBV19 - few CASSIGFEQYF TGTGCCAGTAGTATAGGTTTTGAGCAGTACTTC
TRBJ1-1 TRBV13 - - CASSLEANTEAFF TGTGCCAGCAGCTTAGAGGCGAACACTGAAGCTTTCTTT
TRBJ2-5 TRBV7-3 TRBD1 - CASSTGTGLGETQYF TGTGCCAGCAGCACTGGGACAGGGCTGGGGGAGACCCAGTACTTC